This TCR beta chain was sequenced in a study of PD-1 blockade in classical Hodgkin lymphoma. Trimming stripped 2 bases from V and 3 bases from J, with 12 bases between. There are 14 residues in the CDR3. Germline V CDR1 and CDR2: SGHRS, YFSETQ. The data were produced by immunoSEQ multiplex PCR, yet TCRdb's version contains in-frame clones alone and is incomplete. The sample carries over 85,000 clones, around 93% recorded once. Time point reported: cycle 4 day 1 (C4D1), after six to seven weeks of nivolumab. Every single patient, without exception, relapsed after autologous stem cell transplantation, and brentuximab vedotin exposure varied. In the case of this clone: As yet, its antigen is unknown.

Study-level findings and limits: Patients with a complete response exhibited baseline diversity comparable to newly diagnosed patients.

The sequenced sample was peripheral blood mononuclear cells (PBMCs), obtained before the fourth cycle of nivolumab. The genes are TRBV5-1 and TRBJ2-7; a possible D gene is TRBD2 (5 bases). The receptor's source is a human donor with classical Hodgkin lymphoma. CDR3 coding DNA: TGCGCCAGCAGCTTACTAGACCCAAGCTACGAGCAGTACTTC. This codes for CASSLLDPSYEQYF.